The present entry profiles one T cell receptor (beta chain) with its context. Its antigen is not known. This record belongs to a study of cytomegalovirus exposure and HLA in healthy donors. Whole-study context: Among around 200 million T cells, an earlier analysis found roughly 110 million unique TCR beta sequences.

V was clipped by 0 bases and J by 5 bases; unmatched bases: 10. Germline V CDR1 and CDR2: LNHNV, YYDKDF (reference sequence). This CDR3 has 17 residues. PCR amplification relied on 60 Vbeta primers (plus 13 Jbeta primers). Authors' processing steps: Later work found around 72 million unique TCR beta chains, with 9.5 million to 11 million shared. The data were produced by immunoSEQ multiplex PCR, yet TCRdb's version contains in-frame clones alone and is incomplete. V and J calls and clone size follow that table, whereas D and trimming were derived from the DNA. This sample carries roughly 73,000 clones, roughly 80% of them seen once, and the ten largest clones take 2.4%. Regarding the study as a whole: A few chains tied to CMV proved CMV antigen-specific in vitro. In a later analysis, at a false discovery rate of 0.05, 16,951 TCR beta sequences matched HLA alleles.

Source material: PBMCs. The receptor was derived from a woman aged 45-65 years in good health and CMV-seronegative. This sequence joins TRBV15 and TRBJ1-3, with 7 bases lining up with TRBD1. CDR3 in amino acids: CATSRDTRTGGRNTIYF. The CDR3 DNA reads TGTGCCACCAGCAGAGATACCCGGACAGGCGGTAGAAACACCATATATTTT.